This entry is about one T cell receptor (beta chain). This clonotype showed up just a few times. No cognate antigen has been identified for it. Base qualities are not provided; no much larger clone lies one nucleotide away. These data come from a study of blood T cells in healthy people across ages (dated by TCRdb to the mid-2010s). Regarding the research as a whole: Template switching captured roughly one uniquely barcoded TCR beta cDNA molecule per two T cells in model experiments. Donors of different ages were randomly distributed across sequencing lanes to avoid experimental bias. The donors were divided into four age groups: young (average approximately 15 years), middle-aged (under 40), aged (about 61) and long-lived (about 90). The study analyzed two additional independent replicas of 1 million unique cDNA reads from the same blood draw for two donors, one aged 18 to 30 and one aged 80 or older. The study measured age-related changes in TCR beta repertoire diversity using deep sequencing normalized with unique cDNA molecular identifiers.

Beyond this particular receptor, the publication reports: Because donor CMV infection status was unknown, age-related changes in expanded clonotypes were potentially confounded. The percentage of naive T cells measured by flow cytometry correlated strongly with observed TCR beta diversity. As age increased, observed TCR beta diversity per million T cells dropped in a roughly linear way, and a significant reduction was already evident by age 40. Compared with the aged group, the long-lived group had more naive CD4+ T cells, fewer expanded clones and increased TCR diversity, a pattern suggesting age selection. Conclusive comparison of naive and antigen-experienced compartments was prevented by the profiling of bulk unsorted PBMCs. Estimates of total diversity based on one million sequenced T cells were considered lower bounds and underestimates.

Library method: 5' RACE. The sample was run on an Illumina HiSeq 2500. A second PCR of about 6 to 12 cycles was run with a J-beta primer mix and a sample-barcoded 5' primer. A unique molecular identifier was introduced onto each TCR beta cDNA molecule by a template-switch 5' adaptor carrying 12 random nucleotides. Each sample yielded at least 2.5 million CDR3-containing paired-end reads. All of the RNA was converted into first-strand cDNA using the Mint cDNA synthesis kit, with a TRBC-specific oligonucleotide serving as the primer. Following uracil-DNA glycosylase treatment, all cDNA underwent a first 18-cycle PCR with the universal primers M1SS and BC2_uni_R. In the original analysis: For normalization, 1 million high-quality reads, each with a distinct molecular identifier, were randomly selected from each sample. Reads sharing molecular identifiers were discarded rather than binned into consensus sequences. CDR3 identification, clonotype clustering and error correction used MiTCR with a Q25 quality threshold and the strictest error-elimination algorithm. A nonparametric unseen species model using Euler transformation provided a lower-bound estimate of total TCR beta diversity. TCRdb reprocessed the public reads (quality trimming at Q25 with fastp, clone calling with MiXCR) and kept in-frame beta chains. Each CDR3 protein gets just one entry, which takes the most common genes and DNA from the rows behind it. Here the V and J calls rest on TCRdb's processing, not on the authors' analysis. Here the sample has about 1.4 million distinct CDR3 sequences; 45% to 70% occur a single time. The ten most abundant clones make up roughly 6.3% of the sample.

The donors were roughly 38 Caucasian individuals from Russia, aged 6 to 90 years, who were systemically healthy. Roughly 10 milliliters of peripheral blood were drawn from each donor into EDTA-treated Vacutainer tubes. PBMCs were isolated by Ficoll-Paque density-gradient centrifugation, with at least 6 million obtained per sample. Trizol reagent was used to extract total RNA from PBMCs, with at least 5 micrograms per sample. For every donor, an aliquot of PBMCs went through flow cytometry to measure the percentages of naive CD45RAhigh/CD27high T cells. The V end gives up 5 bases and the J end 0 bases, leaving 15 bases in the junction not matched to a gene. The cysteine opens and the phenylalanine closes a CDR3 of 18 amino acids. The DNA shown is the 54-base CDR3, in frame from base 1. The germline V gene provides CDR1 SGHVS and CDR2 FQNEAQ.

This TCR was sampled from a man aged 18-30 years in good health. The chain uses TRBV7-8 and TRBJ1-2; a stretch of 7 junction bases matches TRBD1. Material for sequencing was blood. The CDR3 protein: CASSGAVTGDGANYGYTF. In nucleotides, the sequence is TGTGCCAGCAGCGGAGCGGTCACAGGGGACGGAGCTAACTATGGCTACACCTTC. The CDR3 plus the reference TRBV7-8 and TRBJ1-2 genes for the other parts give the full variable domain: GAGVSQSPRYKVAKRGQDVALRCDPISGHVSLFWYQQALGQGPEFLTYFQNEAQLDKSGLPSDRFFAERPEGSVSTLKIQRTQQEDSAVYLCASSGAVTGDGANYGYTFGSGTRLTVV.